These 7 T cell receptor beta chains were all obtained from the same sample, sequenced in a study of blood T cell repertoires in COVID-19. The assay was immunoSEQ multiplex PCR, and TCRdb's table has in-frame clones only and misses some. This sample carries under 250,000 clones, 75% to 85% of them seen once, and the ten largest clones take about 2.5%. The sequencing input was peripheral blood. These TCRs come from an older woman with COVID-19, enrolled during active disease.

This chain links TRBV11-2 with TRBJ2-3, with no clear D. Germline values: CDR1 SGHAT, CDR2 FQNNGV. The CDR3 has 15 residues. V was clipped by 5 bases and J by 5 bases, with 17 bases between them. The CDR3 loop is CASSRAPPGGDTQYF. In DNA form, the CDR3 reads TGTGCCAGCAGCCGAGCCCCACCAGGTGGAGATACGCAGTATTTT.

The gene calls are TRBV6-2 or TRBV6-3 and TRBJ1-1; TRBD1 aligns across 8 bases. The CDR3 length is 15 residues. The germline CDR1 and CDR2 sequences are MNHEY and SVGEGT. J lost 5 bases, V lost 4 bases, and 9 bases had no gene match. The CDR3 loop is CASSWWTGRGTEAFF. The CDR3 DNA reads TGTGCCAGCAGTTGGTGGACAGGGAGGGGGACTGAAGCTTTCTTT.

This clone was recorded a few times. The chain is built from TRBV5-1 and TRBJ1-4; no definite D call. This CDR3 is 14 amino acids long. The germline gives CDR1 SGHRS, CDR2 YFSETQ. V lost 4 bases and J lost 5, with 12 bases in between. The DNA of the CDR3 is TGCGCCAGCAGCCCACTGACACCCAATGAAAAACTGTTTTTT. It is translated as CASSPLTPNEKLFF.

The chain employs TRBV7-2 and TRBJ2-7, with a possible D match to TRBD1 (6 bases). CDR3 length: 12 amino acids. Trimming removed 5 bases from V and 6 bases from J, with 11 bases in between. CDR1 SGHTA and CDR2 FQGNSA come from the germline V gene. This CDR3 is CASSDRFGEQYF. CDR3 in DNA: TGTGCCAGCAGCGACAGGTTCGGCGAGCAGTACTTC.

The chain recombines TRBV29-1 with TRBJ2-3, with 9 nucleotides matching TRBD1. The CDR3 runs 13 residues. CDR1 is SQVTM and CDR2 is ANQGSEA in the germline V gene. Trimming at V came to 7 bases and at J to 2 bases, leaving 4 bases not matched to a gene. CDR3 region: CSGGDRATDTQYF. The CDR3 DNA reads as TGCAGCGGGGGGGACAGGGCCACAGATACGCAGTATTTT.

A word on this clone: Germline and junction disagree at one end, which may indicate a read error. The rearrangement links TRBV4-3 to TRBJ1-1; no definite D call. The CDR3 runs 16 residues. Germline CDR1 LGHNA, CDR2 YSLEER. The CDR3 nucleotides are TGCGCCAGCAGCCAAGGGGCGCTGGTAGAAAATGCTGAAGCTCTCTTT. The encoded protein is CASSQGALVENAEALF.

This clone was seen just once. This chain joins TRBV5-5 and TRBJ2-3; 9 nucleotides agree with TRBD2. CDR3 length: 15 residues. CDR1 SGHKS and CDR2 YYEKEE come from the germline V gene (reference sequence). V lost 1 base to trimming and J lost 1 base; unmatched junction nucleotides: 1. The CDR3 is CASSLPSGGTDTQYF. CDR3 nucleotides: TGTGCCAGCAGCTTGCCTAGCGGGGGCACAGATACGCAGTATTTT.